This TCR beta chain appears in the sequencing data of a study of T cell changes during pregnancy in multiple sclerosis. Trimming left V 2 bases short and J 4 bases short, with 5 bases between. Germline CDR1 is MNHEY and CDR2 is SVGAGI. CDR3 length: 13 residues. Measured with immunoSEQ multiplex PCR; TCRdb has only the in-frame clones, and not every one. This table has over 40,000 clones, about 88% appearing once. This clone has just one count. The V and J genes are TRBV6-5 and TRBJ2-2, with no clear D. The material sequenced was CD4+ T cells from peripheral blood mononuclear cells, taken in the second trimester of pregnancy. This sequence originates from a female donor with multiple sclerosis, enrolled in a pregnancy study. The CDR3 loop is CASSYQVTGELFF. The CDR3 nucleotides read TGTGCCAGCAGTTACCAGGTCACCGGGGAGCTGTTTTTT.